The sequence of this T cell receptor beta chain was determined in a study of T cells expressing NK-cell markers. TCRdb re-called the 5' RACE reads and shows each CDR3 protein once, DNA omitted. The sample spans about 550,000 distinct CDR3 sequences; the ten largest clones claim 3% to 4.5%. The CDR3 is 15 amino acids. Germline V lookup: CDR1 SGHAT, CDR2 FQDESV (reference sequence). The chain is built from TRBV11-1 and TRBJ2-1; TCRdb designates TRBD1, a call that cannot be tested without DNA. Sequencing input: blood T cells: a sorted CD56 or NKG2C T cell subset, CD4+ or CD8+ T cells, or bulk PBMC T cells (not recorded which). The clonotype originates from a man in his late teens or twenties in good health. The CDR3 spells CASSFRQGALNEQFF. Based on the CDR3 plus reference TRBV11-1 and TRBJ2-1, the full variable domain is EAEVAQSPRYKITEKSQAVAFWCDPISGHATLYWYRQILGQGPELLVQFQDESVVDDSQLPKDRFSAERLKGVDSTLKIQPAELGDSAMYLCASSFRQGALNEQFFGPGTRLTVL.